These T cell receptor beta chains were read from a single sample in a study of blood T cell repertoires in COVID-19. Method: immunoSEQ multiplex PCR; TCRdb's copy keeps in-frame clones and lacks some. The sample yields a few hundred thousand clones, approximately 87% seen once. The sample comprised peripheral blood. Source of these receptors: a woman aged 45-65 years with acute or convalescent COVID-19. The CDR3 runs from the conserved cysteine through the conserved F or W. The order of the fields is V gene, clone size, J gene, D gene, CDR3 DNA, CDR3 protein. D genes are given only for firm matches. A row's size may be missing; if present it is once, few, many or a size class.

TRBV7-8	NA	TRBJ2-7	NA	TGTGCCAGCAGCTTACTTGTGATAGCATCGAGCTCCTACGAGCAGTACTTC	CASSLLVIASSSYEQYF
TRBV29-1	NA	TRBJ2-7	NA	TGCAGCGGCGAGGGTAGGGACATACCCTACGAGCAGTACTTC	CSGEGRDIPYEQYF
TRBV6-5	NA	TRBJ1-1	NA	TGTGCCAGCAGTATTGAGGGAGGGGCGAACACTGAAGCTTTCTTT	CASSIEGGANTEAFF
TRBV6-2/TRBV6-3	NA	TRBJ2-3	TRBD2	TGTGCCAGCAGTTTTCCGCGGGGGGGCGGCACAGATACGCAGTATTTT	CASSFPRGGGTDTQYF
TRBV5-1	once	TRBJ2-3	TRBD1	TGCGCCAGCAGCGAGGGACAGGGGGCAGGAGATACGCAGTATTTT	CASSEGQGAGDTQYF
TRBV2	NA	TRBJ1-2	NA	TGTGCCAGCAGAGATGACAGGAGCTATGGCTACACCTTC	CASRDDRSYGYTF
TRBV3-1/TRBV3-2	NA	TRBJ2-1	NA	TGTGCCAGCAGCCAAGAGTCCTGGCGGGTACACTACAATGAGCAGTTCTTC	CASSQESWRVHYNEQFF
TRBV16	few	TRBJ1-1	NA	TGTGCCAGCAGCCAATCGCAAGGCAGGGTTACGGCTGAAGCTTTCTTT	CASSQSQGRVTAEAFF
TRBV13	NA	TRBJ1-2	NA	TGTGCCAGCAGCAGGACGGGACATAACTATGGCTACACCTTC	CASSRTGHNYGYTF
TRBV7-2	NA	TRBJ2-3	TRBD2	TGTGCCAGCAGCTTATTGCCCGGGACTAGCGGGAGGTCAAATACGCAGTATTTT	CASSLLPGTSGRSNTQYF
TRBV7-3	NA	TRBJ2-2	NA	TGTGCCAGCAGCTTATTGGGGGCCACCGGGGAGCTGTTTTTT	CASSLLGATGELFF
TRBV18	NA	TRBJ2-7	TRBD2	TGTGCCAGCTCGCCGGGCCCCTGGGAGGGCGACGAGCAGTACTTC	CASSPGPWEGDEQYF
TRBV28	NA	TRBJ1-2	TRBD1	TGTGCCAGCAGCCAGGGGGATATGGGGGCAACCTATGGCTACACCTTC	CASSQGDMGATYGYTF
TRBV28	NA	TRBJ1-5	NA	TGTGCCAGCAAGCCTAGCAATCAGCCCCAGCATTTT	CASKPSNQPQHF
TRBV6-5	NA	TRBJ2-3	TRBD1	TGTGCCAGCTACCGGGACAGGGGCACAGATACGCAGTATTTT	CASYRDRGTDTQYF
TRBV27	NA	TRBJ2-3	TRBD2	TGTGCCAGCAGTTTACCGTCTGCAGGGGCTAGGACTAGCGGGAGTTATTCAGATACGCAGTATTTT	CASSLPSAGARTSGSYSDTQYF
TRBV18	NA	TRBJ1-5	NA	TGTGCCAGCTCACCGTACGGGGACATCAATCAGCCCCAGCATTTT	CASSPYGDINQPQHF
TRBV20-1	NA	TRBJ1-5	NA	TGCAGTGCTAGTCCGGCAGGGAACCTGGGACCCCAGCATTTT	CSASPAGNLGPQHF
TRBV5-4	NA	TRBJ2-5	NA	TGTGCCAGCAGCTTGGGCAGCGGCGGGGGCCGAGAGACCCAGTACTTC	CASSLGSGGGRETQYF
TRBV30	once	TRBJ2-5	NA	TGTGCCTGGAGTGTACTTGATGGGGCTGCGGAGACCCAGTACTTC	CAWSVLDGAAETQYF
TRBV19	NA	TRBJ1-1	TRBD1	TGTGCCAGTAGGTGGGGTACGGGACAGGGGTCTGAAGCTTTCTTT	CASRWGTGQGSEAFF
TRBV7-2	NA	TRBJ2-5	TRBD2	TGTGCCAGCAGCTTAGGAGGTAGCGGGGTGGGAGAGACCCAGTACTTC	CASSLGGSGVGETQYF
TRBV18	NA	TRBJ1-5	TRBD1	TGTGCCAGCTCCCGTGGGACAGGGGTGGGTCAGCCCCAGCATTTT	CASSRGTGVGQPQHF
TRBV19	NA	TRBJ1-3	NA	TGTGCCAGTAACCACAGGGATGGAAACACCATATATTTT	CASNHRDGNTIYF
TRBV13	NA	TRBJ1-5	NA	TGTGCCAGCAGCTTAGGAGGGGGGGGCAATCAGCCCCAGCATTTT	CASSLGGGGNQPQHF
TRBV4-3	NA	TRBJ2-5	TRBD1	TGCGCCAGCAGCCAAGAGGGACAGGGGTACCAAGAGACCCAGTACTTC	CASSQEGQGYQETQYF
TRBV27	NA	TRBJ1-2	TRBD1	TGTGCCAGCAGTCCACTATACGGGACAGGGATAAACTATGGCTACACCTTC	CASSPLYGTGINYGYTF
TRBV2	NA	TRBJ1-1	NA	TGTGCCAGCAGTGGGTACCAGCGGGGCACTGAAGCTTTCTTT	CASSGYQRGTEAFF
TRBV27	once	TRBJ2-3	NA	TGTGCCGGACAGACAGGGAGGAACACAGATACGCAGTATTTT	CAGQTGRNTDTQYF
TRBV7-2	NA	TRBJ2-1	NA	TGTGCCAGCAGCCCGTACAATGAGCAGTTCTTC	CASSPYNEQFF
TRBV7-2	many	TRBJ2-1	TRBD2	TGTGCCAGCAGCCCCGGGACTAGCGTATACAATGAGCAGTTCTTC	CASSPGTSVYNEQFF
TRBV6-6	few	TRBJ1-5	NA	TGTGCCAGCAGGGTAGGGGATCAGCCCCAGCATTTT	CASRVGDQPQHF
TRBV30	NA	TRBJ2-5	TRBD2	TGTGCCTGGAGTGAAGGGACTAGCGGGGGGGCGACCCAGTACTTC	CAWSEGTSGGATQYF
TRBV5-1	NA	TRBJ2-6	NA	TGCGCCAGCAGCTTCTCCGCTGGGGCCAACGTCCTGACTTTC	CASSFSAGANVLTF
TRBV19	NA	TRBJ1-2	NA	TGTGCCAGTAGTATCCCCCGGTTGGGGAGCCCCGGCTACACCTTC	CASSIPRLGSPGYTF
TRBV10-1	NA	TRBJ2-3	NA	TGCGCCAGCAGTGGACAGTCCACAGATACGCAGTATTTT	CASSGQSTDTQYF
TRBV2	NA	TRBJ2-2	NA	TGTGCCAGCAGTGAGCGGTTAGTTCCGGGCACCGGGGAGCTGTTTTTT	CASSERLVPGTGELFF
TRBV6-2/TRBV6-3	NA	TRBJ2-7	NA	TGTGCCAGCAGTTACTCGACAGGAGCCTCCTACGAGCAGTACTTC	CASSYSTGASYEQYF
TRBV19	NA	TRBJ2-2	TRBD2	TGTGCCAGTAGGGCGGGGGACTTCCCCACCGGGGAGCTGTTTTTT	CASRAGDFPTGELFF
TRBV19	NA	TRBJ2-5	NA	TGTGCCAGTAGTATAGTTGGGAAGGGATTGGGAGGGACCCAGTACTTC	CASSIVGKGLGGTQYF
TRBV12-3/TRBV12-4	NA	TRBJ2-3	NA	TGTGCCAGCAGTTTGCCCGACAGTGATACGCAGTATTTT	CASSLPDSDTQYF
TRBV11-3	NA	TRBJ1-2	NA	TGTGCCAGCAGCTTCGGGTTCCAAGTGGGCTACACCTTC	CASSFGFQVGYTF
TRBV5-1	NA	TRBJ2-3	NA	TGCGCCAGCAGCGCCTACAGTAGCACAGATACGCAGTATTTT	CASSAYSSTDTQYF
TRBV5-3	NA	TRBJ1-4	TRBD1	TGTGCCAGAAGCTCAACAAGGGGACAGGGGGAGGAAAAACTGTTTTTT	CARSSTRGQGEEKLFF
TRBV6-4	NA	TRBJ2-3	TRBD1	TGTGCCAGCAGTGACTCGACAGGGTCAGATACGCAGTATTTT	CASSDSTGSDTQYF
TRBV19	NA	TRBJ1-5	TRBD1	TGTGCCACGGGGACAGATAGCAATCAGCCCCAGCATTTT	CATGTDSNQPQHF
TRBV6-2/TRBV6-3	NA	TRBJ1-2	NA	TGTGCCAGCAGTTTCCGGGGGAGACAGACTTATGGCTACACCTTC	CASSFRGRQTYGYTF
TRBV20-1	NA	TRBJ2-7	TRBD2	TGCAGTGCCCAATTGGGAGGGGAGCAGTACTTC	CSAQLGGEQYF
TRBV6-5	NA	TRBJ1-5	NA	TGTGCCAGCAGTTACTCGTCCGGACAGACTCAGCCCCAGCATTTT	CASSYSSGQTQPQHF
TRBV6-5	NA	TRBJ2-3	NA	TGTGCCAGCACCCCGTCCAGGGTTTCAGATACGCAGTATTTT	CASTPSRVSDTQYF